This T cell receptor beta chain is from a study of cytomegalovirus exposure and HLA in healthy donors. Study-level background: The Caucasian-associated ancestry cluster contained about 80% of the roughly 400 genotyped donors.

After removal of 9 bases from V and 0 bases from J, the junction contained 7 bases not matched to a gene. This CDR3 is built from 16 residues. The germline CDR1 and CDR2 sequences are LNHDA and SQIVND (reference sequence). Primers for the PCR totalled 60 Vbeta and 13 Jbeta. Profiled with immunoSEQ multiplex PCR; TCRdb holds only in-frame clones, not every one. The sample table includes some 150,000 clones. Study observations and caveats: When a later analysis compared HLA-associated TCR beta chains with equally common others, the HLA-associated chains turned out to be more clonally expanded and to have lower generation probabilities.

At collection, donors were nominally healthy, but unrecorded immune exposures were probable. Turning to this clone: Its specificity is not known.

The TCR was taken from a woman younger than 35 in good health and CMV-seronegative. Sequencing input: PBMCs. This rearrangement joins TRBV19 to TRBJ1-4; the match to TRBD1 covers 10 bases. Here the CDR3 reads CASTGTGVSTNEKLFF. Here the CDR3 DNA reads TGTGCCAGCACGGGGACAGGGGTTTCAACTAATGAAAAACTGTTTTTT.